This T cell receptor beta chain came from a study of response to subunit inactivated influenza vaccine. Study results and limitations: A suggestion made by the authors is that each seasonal influenza vaccination recruits few new T cells.

This clonotype was seen more than once but under ten times. Its specificity is not known. TCRdb used MiXCR to reprocess the RT-PCR reads, holding one entry per CDR3 protein. The sample has just under 550,000 distinct CDR3 sequences; approximately 20% are singletons. J gave up 1 base and V 6 bases, and 2 bases lay outside the gene matches. The length of the CDR3 is 13 residues. Germline values: CDR1 DFQATT, CDR2 SNEGSKA (reference sequence). The same sample was also studied in work on T cells expressing NK-cell markers. That work states: A 5'RACE template switching approach incorporating UMIs was used to make TCR beta cDNA. Sorted CD3+CD56+NKG2C+, CD3+CD56+NKG2C- and CD3+CD56-NKG2C+ T cells supplied TCR beta repertoires. Seven sequenced donors out of eight were HCMV-seropositive, one seronegative. CD8+ T cells in over five donors included dominant NKG2C+ clonotypes at about 1.0-7.0%.

The chain couples TRBV20-1 to TRBJ2-5; 10 nucleotides agree with TRBD1. The input for sequencing was CD4+ T cells sorted from PBMCs, taken 12 days after vaccination. The clonotype comes from a man over 45 who received an inactivated influenza vaccine. The CDR3 DNA is TGCAGTGCGACAGGGGGCACCCAAGAGACCCAGTACTTC. As protein: CSATGGTQETQYF.